A single sample gave rise to the 21 T cell receptor beta chains below, sequenced in a study of post-analysis software for immune sequencing data. Notes on the study in general: Patients used about 5 TRBV segments, including TRBV5-6, TRBV5-1 and TRBV20-1, more often than controls.

The TCR beta cDNA libraries contained unique molecular identifiers. TCRdb recomputed calls from the PCR reads with MiXCR, one row per CDR3 protein. This sample has 430,000 or so distinct CDR3 sequences; roughly 40% occur once, and the top ten carry 7.6%. No antigens are known for them. Sequencing was done on a sample of blood. Receptors originate from a girl aged 2 to 10 with multiple sclerosis.

A word on this clonotype: At one end, the junction sequence differs from germline, possibly due to a read error. V gene TRBV10-3 combines with J gene TRBJ2-4; D is possibly TRBD1 or TRBD2 (5 bases each). The CDR3 consists of 14 residues. Germline V gene lookup returns CDR1 ENHRY and CDR2 SYGVKD. The DNA for the CDR3 is TGTGCCACTACCCCAGGGACGGCCAAAAACATTCGGTACTTC. Protein sequence: CATTPGTAKNIRYF.

Only a few counts were recorded for this clonotype. The genes are TRBV5-1 and TRBJ2-3, with D possibly being TRBD1 or TRBD2 (5 bases each). Germline V lookup: CDR1 SGHRS, CDR2 YFSETQ. The CDR3 sequence is 14 residues long. V shed 4 bases and J shed 2 bases, with 11 bases lying between them. The CDR3: CASSPDGATDTQYF. DNA for the CDR3: TGCGCCAGCAGCCCTGACGGGGCCACAGATACGCAGTATTTT.

This chain joins TRBV30 and TRBJ2-1; perhaps TRBD1 as D (5 bases). The CDR3 is 13 amino acids. Trimming took off 1 base at V and 1 base at J, with 5 bases between the two ends. Germline CDR1 reads GTSNPN; CDR2 reads SVGIG (reference sequence). This CDR3 is CAWSEGSYNEQFF. The CDR3, as DNA: TGTGCCTGGAGTGAGGGGTCCTACAATGAGCAGTTCTTC.

J is TRBJ1-5 and V is TRBV5-1, with 7 bases fitting TRBD1. The CDR3 is made up of 15 amino acids. CDR1 SGHRS and CDR2 YFSETQ come from the germline V gene. J gave up 4 bases and V 5 bases, and 9 bases lay outside the gene matches. CDR3 region: CASRPTPGQNQPQHF. In DNA form, the CDR3 reads TGCGCCAGCAGACCAACACCGGGACAGAATCAGCCCCAGCATTTT.

This clonotype was recorded a few times. V usage is TRBV20-1 and J usage is TRBJ2-3; no reliable D call. Trimming pared 3 bases from V and 0 bases from J, leaving 4 bases between. This CDR3 has 12 residues. CDR1 DFQATT and CDR2 SNEGSKA come from the germline V gene (reference sequence). The CDR3: CSASVSTDTQYF. The CDR3 nucleotides are TGCAGTGCTAGTGTAAGCACAGATACGCAGTATTTT.

V and J are TRBV9 and TRBJ2-6; 10 bases are a match to TRBD2. The germline gives CDR1 SGDLS, CDR2 YYNGEE. CDR3 length: 18 residues. V shed 2 bases and J 0 bases; nucleotides not matched to a gene: 5. CDR3 residues: CASSVEAGGISGANVLTF. The CDR3 DNA sequence: TGTGCCAGCAGCGTCGAAGCGGGGGGGATCTCTGGGGCCAACGTCCTGACTTTC.

V usage is TRBV27 and J usage is TRBJ2-7; a possible D gene is TRBD1 (6 bases). CDR3 length: 13 amino acids. Germline V gene sequence: CDR1 MNHEY, CDR2 SMNVEV (reference sequence). V gave up 6 bases and J gave up 3 bases, with 12 bases separating them. CDR3 in DNA: TGTGCCAGCAGCCCCGCGGACAGCTACGAGCAGTACTTC. As protein: CASSPADSYEQYF.

The rearrangement uses TRBV7-9 and TRBJ1-1, with 7 bases aligning to TRBD1. Losses at the gene ends were 4 bases for V and 4 bases for J; bases not matched to a gene: 9. Germline V CDR1 and CDR2: SEHNR, FQNEAQ (reference sequence). The CDR3 loop spans 15 amino acids. In DNA form, the CDR3 reads TGTGCCAGCAGCTACATCCGACAGGGACGCACTGAAGCTTTCTTT. It codes for CASSYIRQGRTEAFF.

In this sample, this clonotype turned up a few times. The V gene is TRBV20-1, the J gene TRBJ1-5; D ambiguous. V was clipped by 0 bases and J by 0 bases, with 9 bases between them. CDR3 length equals 15 residues. Germline values: CDR1 DFQATT, CDR2 SNEGSKA (reference sequence). The CDR3 DNA reads TGCAGTGCTAGAGAATGGCAGTATAGCAATCAGCCCCAGCATTTT. Its translation: CSAREWQYSNQPQHF.

The V and J genes are TRBV27 and TRBJ1-2; possibly TRBD1 for D (5 bases). V was trimmed by 0 bases and J by 8 bases, leaving 10 bases between them. The CDR3 has 13 residues. The germline V gene has CDR1 MNHEY and CDR2 SMNVEV (reference sequence). CDR3 nucleotides: TGTGCCAGCAGTTTATCGGGGGTTGGGGGCTACACCTTC. Translating it yields CASSLSGVGGYTF.

This chain joins TRBV29-1 and TRBJ2-1; 12 nucleotides agree with TRBD2. The CDR3 sequence is 17 residues long. With 4 bases clipped from V and 6 bases from J, the junction kept 13 bases outside the gene matches. In germline, CDR1 is SQVTM, CDR2 ANQGSEA. CDR3 sequence: CSVVGRLAGVQINEQFF. CDR3 nucleotide sequence: TGCAGCGTTGTTGGCCGACTAGCGGGGGTACAAATCAATGAGCAGTTCTTC.

This clonotype was detected only a few times. The chain combines TRBV4-3 with TRBJ2-4; 10 bases agree with TRBD2. The last part of the DNA fits TRBJ2-7 better; the J call may be wrong. The CDR3 consists of 16 residues. Germline CDR1 and CDR2: LGHNA and YSLEER. Written as DNA, the CDR3 is TGCGCCAGCAGCCAAGGCACTAGCGGGAAAGGCTACGAGCAGTACTTC. It codes for CASSQGTSGKGYEQYF.

The chain links TRBV20-1 to TRBJ2-7, with D possibly being TRBD2 (6 bases). CDR3 length equals 15 residues. Looked up from germline, CDR1 is DFQATT and CDR2 is SNEGSKA (reference sequence). Trimming shortened V by 1 base and J by 8 bases, and 21 bases separated the two germline ends. For the CDR3, the DNA is TGCAGTGCTAGAGTCGGGACTGGCGCCCAATCTCAGCAGTACTTC. Translated: CSARVGTGAQSQQYF.

The chain links TRBV5-1 to TRBJ2-5; TRBD2 aligns across 11 bases. The CDR3 is 16 amino acids. V trimming: 4 bases; J trimming: 1 base; junction bases outside the gene matches: 6. CDR1 SGHRS and CDR2 YFSETQ come from the germline V gene. The CDR3 DNA follows: TGCGCCAGCAGCGTTAGCGGGAGGGCCAGCCAAGAGACCCAGTACTTC. It translates to CASSVSGRASQETQYF.

V gene TRBV5-5 combines with J gene TRBJ1-5; 7 nucleotides align to TRBD1. Germline assignment: CDR1 SGHKS and CDR2 YYEKEE (reference sequence). V lost 5 bases, J lost 6 bases, and 8 bases stayed unmatched. This CDR3 has 14 residues. CDR3 sequence reads: CASRFGQAGQPQHF. The CDR3 region has the DNA TGTGCCAGCAGGTTTGGACAGGCTGGTCAGCCCCAGCATTTT.

The chain couples TRBV2 to TRBJ1-2; D is ambiguous. Between the trimmed V and J ends, which lost 5 bases and 7 bases, there was a span of 17 bases. CDR1 is SNHLY and CDR2 is FYNNEI in the germline V gene. The CDR3 loop spans 14 amino acids. In DNA form, the CDR3 reads TGTGCCAGCAGTAAAGGGTCCCGGGATGGTGGCTACACCTTC. Translating gives CASSKGSRDGGYTF. The entire variable domain, with the rest obtained from reference TRBV2 and TRBJ1-2, is as follows: EPEVTQTPSHQVTQMGQEVILRCVPISNHLYFYWYRQILGQKVEFLVSFYNNEISEKSEIFDDQFSVERPDGSNFTLKIRSTKLEDSAMYFCASSKGSRDGGYTFGSGTRLTVV.

The V gene is TRBV7-2, the J gene TRBJ2-7; 11 nucleotides line up with TRBD1. Germline V gives CDR1 SGHTA, CDR2 FQGNSA. The V and J ends lost 3 bases and 5 bases, in that order; junction bases with no gene match: 6. The CDR3 sequence is 15 residues long. The CDR3 sequence is CASSFVGTGGNEQYF. DNA for the CDR3: TGTGCCAGCAGCTTCGTCGGGACAGGGGGTAACGAGCAGTACTTC.

The V gene is TRBV27, the J gene TRBJ1-2; unclear D gene. This CDR3 spans 14 amino acids. V shed 4 bases and J shed 4 bases, with 13 bases lying between them. Germline lookup yields CDR1 MNHEY and CDR2 SMNVEV (reference sequence). CDR3 amino acids: CASSSGQSIYGYTF. As DNA, the CDR3 is TGTGCCAGCAGTTCTGGGCAATCGATCTATGGCTACACCTTC.

V and J are TRBV7-8 and TRBJ2-5; D perhaps matches TRBD2 (5 bases). Judging by the DNA end, TRBJ2-7 fits better; the J call may be wrong. CDR3 length: 14 residues. Germline CDR1 is SGHVS and CDR2 is FQNEAQ. This CDR3 is CASSFRGLWNEQYF. As DNA, the CDR3 is TGTGCCAGCAGCTTTCGGGGTCTTTGGAACGAGCAGTACTTC.

This clonotype turned up a few times. The V gene is TRBV28, the J gene TRBJ2-7; TRBD1 is a possible D gene (6 bases). The CDR3 contains 17 residues. The germline V gene encodes CDR1 MDHEN and CDR2 SYDVKM. Trimming removed 6 bases from V and 2 bases from J, with 23 bases in between. Here the CDR3 reads CASRLTGIGEKPYEQYF. CDR3 DNA sequence: TGTGCCAGCAGGCTAACAGGGATAGGAGAAAAGCCCTACGAGCAGTACTTC.

The chain is built from TRBV4-3 and TRBJ2-1; TRBD2 is a possible D gene (6 bases). Germline V lookup: CDR1 LGHNA, CDR2 YSLEER. This CDR3 contains 16 residues. V lost 1 base and J lost 9, with 19 bases in between. The DNA of the CDR3 is TGCGCCAGCAGCCAAGGGGGGTCGAACTGGGGAGGTGAGCAGTTCTTC. This codes for CASSQGGSNWGGEQFF.